What follows are 22 T cell receptor beta chains derived from one specimen sequenced in a study of T cells in women clearing cervical HPV infection. Produced via immunoSEQ multiplex PCR; TCRdb's table is partial and in-frame only. This listing includes about 48,000 clones. Sequencing input: blood buffy coat. Receptors originate from a woman between 18 and 70 years old with a cervical HPV16 infection that either progressed to CIN3+ or cleared (not recorded which).

Notes on this clone: The read ends 3 residues early relative to the CDR3; the germline J gene fills the gap. The rearrangement joins TRBV19 to TRBJ2-1, with 8 bases identical to TRBD1. V trimming: 4 bases; J trimming: 6 bases; junction bases outside the gene matches: 8. The CDR3 length is 15 residues. Germline V gene sequence: CDR1 LNHDA, CDR2 SQIVND (reference sequence). The CDR3 loop is CASSKDRELSNEQFF. CDR3 bases read: TGTGCCAGTAGTAAGGACAGGGAATTAAGCAATGAG. Looking up the rest from reference TRBV19 and TRBJ2-1 gives the full variable domain: DGGITQSPKYLFRKEGQNVTLSCEQNLNHDAMYWYRQDPGQGLRLIYYSQIVNDFQKGDIAEGYSVSREKKESFPLTVTSAQKNPTAFYLCASSKDRELSNEQFFGPGTRLTVL.

Concerning this clone: The observed sequence ends 3 residues before the CDR3 terminus, with the missing tail filled in from the germline J gene. The chain employs TRBV19 and TRBJ2-7; 8 bases agree with TRBD2. The CDR3 extends over 16 amino acids. Germline V gene sequence: CDR1 LNHDA, CDR2 SQIVND (reference sequence). V lost 7 bases and J lost 2; bases outside the gene matches: 13. The CDR3 reads CASTPQAGDGPYEQYF. CDR3 DNA, as far as it was read: TGTGCCAGTACCCCACAAGCGGGGGACGGTCCCTACGAG.

With respect to this clone: The read falls 3 residues short of the CDR3 end, and the missing part is taken from the germline J gene. The chain carries TRBV3-1 (or the pseudogene TRBV3-2) and TRBJ2-4, with D perhaps matching TRBD2 (6 bases). CDR3 length: 14 amino acids. Trimming took off 4 bases at V and 7 bases at J, with 14 bases between the two ends. CDR1 is LGHDT, CDR2 YNNKEL, per germline (reference sequence). The CDR3: CASSPGLGRNIQYF. Incomplete CDR3 DNA: TGTGCCAGCAGCCCGGGACTTGGCAGGAACATT.

Of note for this clone: The CDR3 is cut off 3 residues early in the read; its end comes from the germline J gene. The chain joins TRBV6-2 or TRBV6-3 to TRBJ2-7, with D perhaps TRBD2 (6 bases). The CDR3 is 14 residues long. Between the trimmed V and J ends, which lost 0 bases and 6 bases, there was a span of 12 bases. Looked up from germline, CDR1 is MNHEY and CDR2 is SVGEGT. CDR3 loop: CASSYSIAAGEQYF. The DNA read from the CDR3 is TGTGCCAGCAGTTACTCGATAGCAGCGGGCGAG.

About this clone itself: Read sequence stops 3 residues before the CDR3 end, and the germline J gene provides the missing end. The chain combines TRBV6-2 or TRBV6-3 with TRBJ2-1; the D gene is possibly TRBD2 (7 bases). The germline V gene encodes CDR1 MNHEY and CDR2 SVGEGT. Trimming shortened V by 6 bases and J by 5 bases, and 14 bases separated the two germline ends. The CDR3 spans 14 residues. The CDR3 here is CASSRGGGNNEQFF. Incomplete CDR3 DNA: TGTGCCAGCAGCCGGGGAGGGGGAAACAATGAG.

Regarding this clone: From the germline J gene comes the end of the CDR3, since the read stops 3 residues before it. V is TRBV10-3 and J is TRBJ2-7; D unresolved. Germline V gene lookup returns CDR1 ENHRY and CDR2 SYGVKD. The CDR3 consists of 13 residues. V lost 3 bases to trimming and J lost 3 bases, with 9 bases between them. CDR3 in amino acids: CAISDRPYYEQYF. CDR3 DNA (partial): TGTGCCATCAGTGACCGTCCTTACTACGAG.

Worth noting for this clone: Read data end 3 residues before the CDR3 end; the end is taken from the germline J gene. This rearrangement joins TRBV29-1 to TRBJ2-2, with D uncertain. Germline V CDR1 and CDR2: SQVTM, ANQGSEA. The CDR3 runs to 12 residues. V gave up 7 bases and J gave up 1 base, with 7 bases separating them. This chain's CDR3 is CSGAKNTGELFF. CDR3 bases read: TGCAGCGGGGCTAAGAACACCGGGGAG.

A word on this clone: Its ends do not fully match the called genes, so a read error is possible. The read ends 3 residues before the CDR3 terminus; that terminus is restored from the germline J gene. The gene calls are TRBV4-2 and TRBJ1-1; TRBD1 is a possible D gene (5 bases). Germline CDR1 reads LGHNA; CDR2 reads YNFKEQ. CDR3 size: 15 residues. The CDR3 bases that were read are TGCGCCAGCAGCCAAGATTCGGGGGGGAACACTGAA. This encodes CASSQDSGGNTE. The entire CDR3 reads CASSQDSGGNTEAFF.

On this clone: Read coverage stops 3 residues before the CDR3 terminus; the germline J gene supplies the remainder. The chain couples TRBV13 to TRBJ1-3; TRBD1 matches at 12 bases. Germline assignment: CDR1 PRHDT and CDR2 FYEKMQ (reference sequence). The V segment lost 5 bases and the J segment 2 bases; nucleotides outside the gene matches: 1. CDR3 size: 15 residues. CDR3 bases read: TGTGCCAGCAGCCGGGACAGGGGGCCTGGAAACACC. Its translation is CASSRDRGPGNT. The whole CDR3 is CASSRDRGPGNTIYF.

Points on this clone: From the germline J gene comes the end of the CDR3, since the read stops 3 residues before it. The chain uses TRBV20-1 and TRBJ1-4; no definite D call. CDR3 length equals 11 residues. Germline loops: CDR1 DFQATT, CDR2 SNEGSKA (reference sequence). V was cut by 7 bases and J by 3 bases, with 6 bases left in between. The sequenced part of the CDR3 DNA is TGCAGTGGCGCCTCTAATGAAAAA. It yields the protein CSGASNEK. The whole CDR3 protein is CSGASNEKLFF.

With regard to this clone: The read is 3 residues too short to cover the CDR3 end, so that end is filled in from the germline J gene. This sequence joins TRBV28 and TRBJ2-3, with 8 nucleotides matching TRBD1. CDR3 length: 16 amino acids. The junction had 11 bases not matched to a gene; V was cut back by 6 bases and J by 3 bases. In germline, CDR1 is MDHEN, CDR2 SYDVKM. The CDR3 sequence: CASSHDRGGGTDTQYF. The DNA read from the CDR3 is TGTGCCAGCAGCCACGACAGGGGAGGAGGAACAGATACG.

Regarding this clone: The read is 3 residues too short to cover the CDR3 end, so that end is filled in from the germline J gene. The rearrangement links TRBV10-3 to TRBJ2-3; a possible D gene is TRBD2 (7 bases). Germline V gene data show CDR1 as ENHRY and CDR2 as SYGVKD. The CDR3 contains 19 residues. V was clipped by 7 bases and J by 4 bases, with 30 bases between them. The CDR3 here is CAITKSTAGSRGGADTQYF. The sequenced part of the CDR3 DNA is TGTGCCATCACTAAGTCAACGGCGGGTAGTAGGGGGGGTGCAGATACG.

Concerning this clone itself: The missing CDR3 end, 3 residues past where the read stops, is filled in from the germline J gene. The V and J genes are TRBV5-1 and TRBJ1-5; D might be TRBD1 (5 bases). CDR3 length: 17 amino acids. The V gene's germline CDR1 is SGHRS and CDR2 YFSETQ. V lost 5 bases to trimming and J lost 4 bases, with 22 bases between them. The part of the CDR3 DNA that was read is TGCGCCAGCAGTCCCGCTGGGTTCAGCCACAGGAATCAGCCC. Translated: CASSPAGFSHRNQP. The entire CDR3 protein reads CASSPAGFSHRNQPQHF.

A word on this clone: The read is 3 residues too short to cover the CDR3 end, so that end is filled in from the germline J gene. This chain uses TRBV29-1 with TRBJ1-2; D is perhaps TRBD1 (5 bases). Trimming pared 5 bases from V and 4 bases from J, leaving 20 bases between. This CDR3 comprises 15 residues. Germline assignment: CDR1 SQVTM and CDR2 ANQGSEA. The CDR3 is CSVSLRAGQLYGYTF. The CDR3 bases that were read are TGCAGCGTTTCCTTACGAGCGGGGCAGCTCTATGGC.

Note on this clone: With the read ending 3 residues before the CDR3 end, the germline J gene is used to fill in that end. The chain is built from TRBV19 and TRBJ2-1; tentative D call: TRBD2 (5 bases). CDR3 length equals 14 residues. The V gene's germline CDR1 is LNHDA and CDR2 SQIVND (reference sequence). Deletions cut 3 bases from V and 5 bases from J, with 11 bases between. CDR3 DNA (partial): TGTGCCAGTAGTATGAGGCAGACTAACAATGAG. Its translation: CASSMRQTNNE. The entire CDR3 protein is CASSMRQTNNEQFF. The variable domain in full, with the rest retrieved from reference TRBV19 and TRBJ2-1, is DGGITQSPKYLFRKEGQNVTLSCEQNLNHDAMYWYRQDPGQGLRLIYYSQIVNDFQKGDIAEGYSVSREKKESFPLTVTSAQKNPTAFYLCASSMRQTNNEQFFGPGTRLTVL.

The CDR3 sequence is CASSVRGRSGELFF. CDR3 DNA, as far as it was read: TGCGCCAGCAGTGTGAGGGGGCGGAGCGGGGAG. V gene TRBV10-1 combines with J gene TRBJ2-2, with TRBD1 identical over 7 bases. The read finishes 3 residues shy of the CDR3 end, and the germline J gene is used to complete it. From germline, CDR1 is WNHNN and CDR2 SYGVQD (reference sequence). This CDR3 spans 14 amino acids. V shed 4 bases, J shed 7 bases, and the junction held 6 bases outside the gene matches.

Comments on this clone: The sequenced fragment ends 3 residues before the CDR3 boundary, so the rest is inferred from the germline J gene. This rearrangement joins TRBV7-6 to TRBJ1-1; TRBD1 might be the D (5 bases). The CDR3 sequence is 15 residues long. Germline V lookup: CDR1 SGHVS, CDR2 FNYEAQ. V gave up 1 base and J gave up 1 base, with 10 bases separating them. The CDR3 here is CASSLDGGGNTEAFF. The CDR3 DNA, read in part, is TGTGCCAGCAGCTTAGATGGGGGGGGGAACACTGAA.

About this clone itself: The CDR3 is cut off 3 residues early in the read; its end comes from the germline J gene. The rearrangement uses TRBV10-2 and TRBJ1-3, with a possible D match to TRBD1 (6 bases). The CDR3 runs to 15 residues. Germline CDR1 and CDR2: WSHSY and SAAADI. Trimming took off 4 bases at V and 0 bases at J, with 10 bases between the two ends. This chain's CDR3 is CASSGTALSGNTIYF. CDR3 DNA, as far as it was read: TGCGCCAGCAGTGGGACAGCGCTCTCTGGAAACACC.

On this clone itself: The read stops 3 residues short of the end of the CDR3; the missing end is completed from the germline J gene. The rearrangement uses TRBV20-1 and TRBJ2-5; 7 nucleotides align to TRBD1. Germline values: CDR1 DFQATT, CDR2 SNEGSKA (reference sequence). The CDR3 loop spans 12 amino acids. Trimming took 6 bases from V and 5 from J; bases not matched to a gene: 6. CDR3 sequence: CSARGYWETQYF. Partial CDR3 DNA: TGCAGTGCCAGGGGGTATTGGGAGACC.

As regards this clone: The read comes to an end 3 residues before the CDR3 does, leaving the germline J gene to fill in the end. The chain links TRBV4-2 to TRBJ2-3; 8 bases are shared with TRBD2. The CDR3 extends over 15 amino acids. Germline CDR1 reads LGHNA; CDR2 reads YNFKEQ. The V and J ends lost 6 bases and 8 bases, in that order; junction bases with no gene match: 13. CDR3 bases read: TGTGCCAGCAGTCCCACGCGGGGGGTAGGGGTTACG. Its protein is CASSPTRGVGVT. The full CDR3 reads CASSPTRGVGVTQYF.

Remarks on this clone: The DNA ends 3 residues before the CDR3 does, and the rest of the CDR3 is filled in from the germline J gene. The rearrangement joins TRBV5-1 to TRBJ2-1; 11 bases match TRBD1. The CDR3 contains 15 residues. The ends lost 4 bases at V and 9 bases at J; junction bases unmatched: 9. Germline V gene sequence: CDR1 SGHRS, CDR2 YFSETQ. The CDR3 sequence is CASSQGTGGPAEQFF. The CDR3 bases that were read are TGCGCCAGCAGCCAAGGGACAGGGGGTCCCGCTGAG.

As regards this clone: With the read ending 3 residues before the CDR3 end, the germline J gene is used to fill in that end. This chain links TRBV20-1 with TRBJ2-3; the match to TRBD2 covers 9 bases. V trimming: 4 bases; J trimming: 4 bases; junction bases outside the gene matches: 6. Per the germline V gene, CDR1 is DFQATT and CDR2 is SNEGSKA (reference sequence). This CDR3 spans 14 amino acids. The CDR3 sequence: CSATGLAGPDTQYF. The part of the CDR3 DNA that was read is TGCAGTGCTACGGGACTAGCAGGGCCAGATACG.